The 4 T cell receptor beta chains reported below all come from one sample, sequenced in a study of T cells in pancreatic ductal adenocarcinoma. TCRdb's copy holds only in-frame clones and misses some; the assay was immunoSEQ multiplex PCR. The sample has roughly 100,000 clones, 90% to 95% seen once. Surgery without prior neoadjuvant therapy was the treatment of the selected pancreatic ductal adenocarcinoma patients. Material: PBMCs. These receptors all come from a human donor with pancreatic ductal adenocarcinoma.

The V gene is TRBV30, the J gene TRBJ1-5; a weak D match, TRBD1 (5 bases). Trimming removed 6 bases at V and 0 bases at J, with 15 bases between. CDR1 and CDR2 from the germline V gene are GTSNPN and SVGIG (reference sequence). The CDR3 is 15 residues long. The CDR3 is CACARGGSSNQPQHF. DNA for the CDR3: TGTGCCTGCGCCCGGGGGGGGAGTAGCAATCAGCCCCAGCATTTT.

The rearrangement links TRBV7-3 to TRBJ2-3; possibly TRBD1 for D (6 bases). With 5 bases removed from V and 3 bases from J, the gap between germline ends came to 12 bases. This CDR3 region has 14 residues. Germline lookup yields CDR1 SGHTA and CDR2 FQGTGA. The CDR3 protein is CASSTRQETDTQYF. The CDR3 DNA follows: TGTGCCAGCAGCACGAGACAGGAGACAGATACGCAGTATTTT.

The chain uses TRBV6-5 and TRBJ2-7, with 10 bases identical to TRBD1. Germline CDR1 is MNHEY and CDR2 is SVGAGI. The CDR3 is 15 residues long. With V trimmed by 6 bases and J by 2 bases, 7 bases remained unmatched. The CDR3 nucleotides are TGTGCCAGCAGCCAGACAGGGGGCGCAGCCTACGAGCAGTACTTC. This sequence encodes CASSQTGGAAYEQYF.

In its sample, this clone was seen once. The V and J genes are TRBV19 and TRBJ2-3; no clear D. Germline-derived CDR1 and CDR2 are LNHDA and SQIVND (reference sequence). Trimming pared 5 bases from V and 2 bases from J, leaving 11 bases between. CDR3 length: 14 residues. The CDR3 spells CASSSLGPTDTQYF. The DNA of the CDR3 is TGTGCCAGTAGTTCCCTTGGCCCCACAGATACGCAGTATTTT.